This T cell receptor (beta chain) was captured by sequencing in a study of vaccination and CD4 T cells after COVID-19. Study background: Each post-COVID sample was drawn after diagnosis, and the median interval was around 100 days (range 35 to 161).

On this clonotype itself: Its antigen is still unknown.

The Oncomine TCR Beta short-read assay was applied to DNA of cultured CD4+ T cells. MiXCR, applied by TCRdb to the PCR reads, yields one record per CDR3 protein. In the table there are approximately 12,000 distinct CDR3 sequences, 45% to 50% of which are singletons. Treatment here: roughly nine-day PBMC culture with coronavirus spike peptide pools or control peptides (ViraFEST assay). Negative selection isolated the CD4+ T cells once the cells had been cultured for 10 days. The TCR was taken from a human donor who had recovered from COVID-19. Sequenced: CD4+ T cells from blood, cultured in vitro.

CDR3 sequence reads: CASRPSGIGQPQHF. The CDR3 coding sequence is TGTGCCAGCAGGCCCTCGGGGATCGGTCAGCCCCAGCATTTT. The chain uses TRBV6-1 and TRBJ1-5; D remains unclear. The CDR3 is made up of 14 amino acids. Trimming pared 6 bases from V and 6 bases from J, leaving 15 bases between. CDR1 is MNHNS, CDR2 SASEGT, per germline.